This T cell receptor (beta chain) stems from a study of shared clonotypes between healthy human individuals (dated by TCRdb to 2018 to 2021). About the full investigation: The cohort included a few men and a couple of women between 18 and 49 years of age. Each donor's leukapheresis produced roughly between roughly 0.85 and 9.5 billion PBMCs. To increase sequencing depth and limit assay-specific biases, TCR repertoire library preparation and sequencing were carried out by different laboratories using diverse techniques. Per donor, three plates each were used for CD4 naive and CD4 memory, two for CD8 naive, and one for CD8 memory. The study deeply sequenced blood TCR repertoires of five healthy adults to estimate repertoire size and the extent of clonotype sharing between individuals. The study at large found these results: Across four donors, about 5.2% of naive CD4, 3% to 3.5% of naive CD8, 2% to 2.5% of memory CD4, and under 0.45% of memory CD8 clonotypes were shared. Higher generation probabilities were observed for clonotypes shared by all four sorted-subset donors than for non-shared clonotypes. Sampling was restricted to blood, and TCR repertoires in tissues likely differ from the TCR repertoires found in blood. Even with the large sequencing depth, rarefaction of the sorted-subset datasets indicated that sequencing was incomplete. Pairwise subsampling led to the expectation that sequencing depth would affect the degree of clonotype sharing among donors. Because the study included only a small number of donors, the genetic and exposure-history diversity represented was limited. Naive subsets generally had larger estimated clonotype richness than memory subsets.

TCR CDR3 regions were amplified from genomic DNA by multiplex PCR using the deep immunoSEQ assay. Extracted genomic DNA from each cell subset was distributed evenly across all wells of several immunoSEQ 96-well plates, and each plate was treated as a replicate. For sorted subsets, about 210 ng of genomic DNA, equivalent to 25,000 to 35,000 T cell genomes, went into each replicate PCR. Purified libraries were measured with a Qubit 3.0 fluorometer, size-checked on a Bioanalyzer 2100, and measured again with the KAPA Library Quantification kit. A separate single-read 150-cycle Illumina NextSeq 550 flow cell was used to sequence each immunoSEQ 96-well plate. Processing in the source paper ran as follows. The immunoSEQ output contained only junctional sequences without quality scores, so filtering could not match that applied to full-length reads. To assign V/J genes and CDR3, sequences were annotated against IMGT germline references using PyIR, a Python wrapper for IgBLAST v1.9. Any read was removed if the V/J assignment was weak (E-value above 1e-6), the CDR3 was missing, or the read contained stop codons, out-of-frame junctions, or ambiguous translated residues. A V3J clonotype was defined by an identical inferred V gene, J gene, and CDR3 amino acid sequence. Percentage overlap between repertoires was computed as shared unique clonotypes divided by the size of the smaller repertoire. Three approaches were used to assess repertoire richness: RTK rarefaction, the Chao1 estimator, and Recon v2.1 estimates of unobserved clonotypes. Generation probabilities for all TCRbeta clonotypes obtained by the gDNA method from a few donors were computed using OLGA. The source is immuneACCESS, and TCRdb retained only in-frame sequences with V and J called. Part of the clones is not carried over; for the studies checked, unresolved V genes explain less than half of this, and the remainder is unexplained. V and J calls and clone size are given by that table; D and trimming were obtained from the DNA. This sample is represented by about 2.1 million clones; roughly 91% of them were singletons. The ten largest clonotypes hold around 1.7% of the sample.

Note on this clone: What this receptor recognizes is not known. No much larger clonotype is one base removed from it; base qualities were not supplied.

For the CD8 naive samples, CD45RO-negative cells were positively selected for CCR7, yielding a CD45RA+CCR7+ population from which TemRA cells were excluded. The donors were healthy, HIV-negative adults with no recently reported acute infections or vaccinations. Every donor was a Caucasian adult living in Nashville, Tennessee, USA. After blood collection by leukapheresis, PBMCs were isolated using Ficoll-Histopaque density gradient centrifugation and then cryopreserved in the vapor phase of liquid nitrogen. Analytical flow cytometry was used to check the purity and quantity of every magnetically sorted T cell population. Genomic DNA was isolated from every sorted fraction and measured by UV absorbance on a Nanodrop 2000c. This receptor was identified in a man younger than 35 in good health. Some clones in this sample may be carry-over from other donors' samples. The sequencing input was naive CD8+ T cells from PBMCs. Per the publication, the cell subset or site label means: CD45RA+CCR7+.

The base sequence is TGTGCCATCAGCGATACAACGGGCTATAGTGAGCAGTTCTTC. Translation gives CAISDTTGYSEQFF. Here the chain combines TRBV10-3 and TRBJ2-1; no confident D gene assignment can be made. Inclusive of the bounding cysteine and phenylalanine, the CDR3 is 14 residues long. The sequence is cut down to CDR3 DNA, 42 bases in frame from base 1. The V and J ends are trimmed by 6 bases and 9 bases, leaving 18 bases between them. The germline V gene sets CDR1 to ENHRY and CDR2 to SYGVKD.